The 28 T cell receptor beta chains given below trace back to one sample, sequenced in a study of cytomegalovirus exposure and HLA in healthy donors. PCR primers comprised 60 Vbeta and 13 Jbeta primers. TCRdb keeps only in-frame clones here, not all; method: immunoSEQ multiplex PCR. The data show about 170,000 clones, about 59% seen once. The sequenced sample was PBMCs. The receptors were gathered from a man aged 35 to 55 in good health and CMV-seronegative.

The V call is TRBV5-6, the J call TRBJ2-6; maybe TRBD1 (6 bases). V lost 4 bases and J lost 1, with 9 bases in between. In germline, CDR1 is SGHDT, CDR2 YYEEEE. The length of the CDR3 is 15 residues. The CDR3 DNA reads TGTGCCAGCAGCCCCAGGGGATCTGGGGCCAACGTCCTGACTTTC. Amino acids: CASSPRGSGANVLTF.

This clone was seen a handful of times. The CDR3 region is CAWGEGGYTEAFF. In DNA, the CDR3 is TGTGCCTGGGGGGAAGGCGGGTACACTGAAGCTTTCTTT. This sequence joins TRBV30 and TRBJ1-1, with D unresolved. Trimming stripped 5 bases from V and 3 bases from J, with 13 bases between. Looked up from germline, CDR1 is GTSNPN and CDR2 is SVGIG (reference sequence). This CDR3 region has 13 residues.

This clone has only one observation. The chain uses TRBV12-5 and TRBJ2-7; 10 nucleotides line up with TRBD2. The CDR3 extends over 16 amino acids. The V gene end was trimmed by 0 bases and the J gene end by 4 bases; junction bases not matched to a gene: 6. The germline gives CDR1 LGHNT, CDR2 FRNRAP. Here the CDR3 DNA reads TGTGCTAGTGGTTTGGTACAGGCTAGCGGGAGTTACGAGCAGTACTTC. Translation gives CASGLVQASGSYEQYF.

The chain carries TRBV7-9 and TRBJ2-3; the D gene is possibly TRBD2 (6 bases). The CDR3 covers 14 residues. The V and J ends lost 3 bases and 2 bases respectively, with 9 bases between them. Germline CDR1 SEHNR, CDR2 FQNEAQ (reference sequence). In DNA, the CDR3 is TGTGCCAGCAGCTTGGGGACTCACACAGATACGCAGTATTTT. It yields the protein CASSLGTHTDTQYF. Variable domain in full (rest from reference TRBV7-9 and TRBJ2-3): DTGVSQNPRHKITKRGQNVTFRCDPISEHNRLYWYRQTLGQGPEFLTYFQNEAQLEKSRLLSDRFSAERPKGSFSTLEIQRTEQGDSAMYLCASSLGTHTDTQYFGPGTRLTVL.

V is TRBV4-3 and J is TRBJ2-7; tentatively, D is TRBD1 (6 bases). V gave up 4 bases and J gave up 8 bases, with 15 bases separating them. CDR3 length: 13 amino acids. CDR1 and CDR2 from the germline V gene are LGHNA and YSLEER. The CDR3 is CASSLRPGTKQYF. The CDR3, as DNA: TGCGCCAGCAGCCTTCGACCCGGGACAAAGCAGTACTTC.

This clone was seen just once. The chain joins TRBV18 to TRBJ1-6; D unclear. From germline, CDR1 is KGHSH and CDR2 LQKENI. The CDR3 totals 15 residues. Trimming pared 2 bases from V and 8 bases from J, leaving 13 bases between. The CDR3 DNA is TGTGCCAGCTCACCAGGCACTAGTAGGGATTCACCCCTCCACTTT. Amino acid sequence: CASSPGTSRDSPLHF.

The CDR3: CASSPSLKGQAPNQPQHF. The CDR3 DNA sequence: TGTGCCAGCAGCCCAAGTTTGAAGGGACAGGCTCCCAATCAGCCCCAGCATTTT. This chain connects TRBV21-1 to TRBJ1-5; the listed D gene, TRBD1, was not tested against the DNA. TRBV21-1 is an annotated pseudogene. This CDR3 spans 18 amino acids.

This clone was observed once. V gene TRBV5-1 combines with J gene TRBJ2-3; 9 nucleotides agree with TRBD2. Germline V gene lookup returns CDR1 SGHRS and CDR2 YFSETQ. This CDR3 contains 16 residues. With V trimmed by 0 bases and J by 4 bases, 6 bases remained unmatched. CDR3 DNA sequence: TGCGCCAGCAGCTTGGAGGTAGCGGGGGCTGCAGATACGCAGTATTTT. The encoded protein is CASSLEVAGAADTQYF.

The chain couples TRBV7-8 to TRBJ2-2; weak D call: TRBD2 (6 bases). In germline, CDR1 is SGHVS, CDR2 FQNEAQ. Trimming left V 5 bases short and J 7 bases short, with 17 bases between. The CDR3 length is 15 residues. The CDR3 sequence: CASSRTGGGSGELFF. As DNA, the CDR3 is TGTGCCAGCAGCAGAACCGGGGGAGGAAGCGGGGAGCTGTTTTTT.

This rearrangement joins TRBV19 to TRBJ1-1; a possible D gene is TRBD1 (5 bases). Trimming stripped 7 bases from V and 0 bases from J, with 12 bases between. This CDR3 comprises 14 residues. CDR1 and CDR2 (germline): LNHDA, SQIVND (reference sequence). CDR3 protein: CASKRQGMNTEAFF. CDR3 in DNA: TGTGCCAGTAAAAGGCAGGGAATGAACACTGAAGCTTTCTTT.

This clone was detected a few times. This chain joins TRBV5-4 and TRBJ2-1, with 10 bases matching TRBD2. Germline V lookup: CDR1 SGHNT, CDR2 YYREEE (reference sequence). V shed 0 bases and J 4 bases; nucleotides not matched to a gene: 4. The CDR3 loop spans 16 amino acids. DNA for the CDR3: TGTGCCAGCAGCTTGGGGGGGACTAGCGAGTACAATGAGCAGTTCTTC. It specifies CASSLGGTSEYNEQFF.

V and J are TRBV15 and TRBJ2-2; D is ambiguous. This CDR3 spans 15 amino acids. Germline lookup yields CDR1 LNHNV and CDR2 YYDKDF (reference sequence). The ends were cut back, 0 bases at V and 1 base at J, with 6 bases in the middle. The CDR3 nucleotides are TGTGCCACCAGCAGAGATCGAGGGAACACCGGGGAGCTGTTTTTT. Amino acids: CATSRDRGNTGELFF.

The V call is TRBV30, the J call TRBJ1-1, with TRBD1 identical over 8 bases. Germline values: CDR1 GTSNPN, CDR2 SVGIG (reference sequence). Trimming cost V 8 bases and J 1 base; bases outside gene matches: 9. The CDR3 has 14 amino acids. The CDR3 nucleotides are TGTGCCGGGGTACGGGACAGGAAGAACACTGAAGCTTTCTTT. Translation gives CAGVRDRKNTEAFF.

This rearrangement joins TRBV7-9 to TRBJ2-1; a weak D match, TRBD2 (7 bases). The CDR3 loop spans 13 amino acids. Trimming took 7 bases from V and 5 from J, leaving 12 bases between them. CDR1 and CDR2 (germline): SEHNR, FQNEAQ (reference sequence). The CDR3 DNA reads TGTGCCAGCAAAGAAGGGGGGGACAATGAGCAGTTCTTC. It yields the protein CASKEGGDNEQFF.

This chain links TRBV11-2 with TRBJ2-7; possibly TRBD2 for D (7 bases). With 5 bases removed from V and 1 base from J, the gap between germline ends came to 27 bases. Germline loops: CDR1 SGHAT, CDR2 FQNNGV. This CDR3 is built from 19 residues. CDR3: CASSPSPVVGGPLSYEQYF. In DNA, the CDR3 is TGTGCCAGCAGCCCTAGCCCAGTGGTCGGGGGGCCCCTTTCCTACGAGCAGTACTTC.

This sequence joins TRBV28 and TRBJ2-2; D is unclear. Germline values: CDR1 MDHEN, CDR2 SYDVKM. The CDR3 loop spans 14 amino acids. The ends were cut back, 2 bases at V and 8 bases at J, with 12 bases in the middle. Written as DNA, the CDR3 is TGTGCCAGCAGTTTAGTGTTGTCTTCGGGGGAGCTGTTTTTT. The encoded protein is CASSLVLSSGELFF.

This clone was counted between two and nine times. The chain uses TRBV5-8 and TRBJ2-2; D is perhaps TRBD1 (6 bases). Germline loops: CDR1 SGHTS, CDR2 YDEGEE. CDR3 length: 14 residues. With 7 bases removed from V and 4 bases from J, the gap between germline ends came to 14 bases. The CDR3, as DNA: TGTGCCAGCCCAGGGGTTTATTTCACCGGGGAGCTGTTTTTT. Encoded protein: CASPGVYFTGELFF.

CDR3 amino acids: CASSLLGRSTGRETQYF. In nucleotides, the CDR3 is TGTGCCAGCAGCTTACTTGGCCGGTCGACAGGGCGGGAGACCCAGTACTTC. V and J are TRBV7-2 and TRBJ2-5, with 7 bases aligning to TRBD1. The CDR3 sequence is 17 residues long. J was trimmed by 5 bases and V by 2 bases; bases with no gene match: 14. In germline, CDR1 is SGHTA, CDR2 FQGNSA.

CDR3 sequence (DNA): TGTGCCAGTAGTATACCGTCTAGCGGACACAATGAGCAGTTCTTC. Protein: CASSIPSSGHNEQFF. The chain uses TRBV19 and TRBJ2-1, with 7 bases matching TRBD2. V shed 2 bases, J shed 5 bases, and the junction held 6 bases outside the gene matches. CDR1 and CDR2 (germline): LNHDA, SQIVND (reference sequence). The CDR3 is made up of 15 amino acids. The entire variable domain, with the rest obtained from reference TRBV19 and TRBJ2-1, is as follows: DGGITQSPKYLFRKEGQNVTLSCEQNLNHDAMYWYRQDPGQGLRLIYYSQIVNDFQKGDIAEGYSVSREKKESFPLTVTSAQKNPTAFYLCASSIPSSGHNEQFFGPGTRLTVL.

This chain connects TRBV9 to TRBJ1-3; 7 nucleotides match TRBD1. Per the germline V gene, CDR1 is SGDLS and CDR2 is YYNGEE. The length of the CDR3 is 16 residues. The junction had 8 bases not matched to a gene; V was cut back by 4 bases and J by 1 base. In DNA form, the CDR3 reads TGTGCCAGCAGCCAAACCAGGGGGACTTCTGGAAACACCATATATTTT. As protein: CASSQTRGTSGNTIYF.

V is TRBV4-2 and J is TRBJ1-3; 7 bases match TRBD1. This CDR3 is 17 amino acids long. The germline V gene has CDR1 LGHNA and CDR2 YNFKEQ. Trimming took 4 bases from V and 0 from J; bases not matched to a gene: 9. The CDR3 region has the DNA TGTGCCAGCAGCCCGGGACAGTCTGGGGACTCTGGAAACACCATATATTTT. It specifies CASSPGQSGDSGNTIYF.

This chain joins TRBV9 and TRBJ1-4, with 9 bases lining up with TRBD1. Losses at the gene ends were 3 bases for V and 8 bases for J; bases not matched to a gene: 5. Germline loops: CDR1 SGDLS, CDR2 YYNGEE. This CDR3 is 14 amino acids long. CDR3 nucleotides: TGTGCCAGCAGCGCCCGACAGGGGGAGGAAAAACTGTTTTTT. Its translation: CASSARQGEEKLFF. The whole variable domain, filled in from reference TRBV9 and TRBJ1-4, reads DSGVTQTPKHLITATGQRVTLRCSPRSGDLSVYWYQQSLDQGLQFLIQYYNGEERAKGNILERFSAQQFPDLHSELNLSSLELGDSALYFCASSARQGEEKLFFGSGTQLSVL.

This clone was recorded a few times. The chain employs TRBV18 and TRBJ2-5; perhaps TRBD1 as D (6 bases). V lost 3 bases, J lost 5 bases, and 25 bases lay in between. CDR3 length equals 18 residues. Germline V gene lookup returns CDR1 KGHSH and CDR2 LQKENI. Written as DNA, the CDR3 is TGTGCCAGCTCACCGGGACAAGCAAGTACCATCCTCGGGGAGACCCAGTACTTC. Residues: CASSPGQASTILGETQYF.

This clone has only a few counts. The CDR3 sequence: CASSQYIRDGGEMREAFF. Here the CDR3 DNA reads TGTGCCAGCAGCCAATACATCCGGGACGGGGGGGAAATGCGGGAAGCTTTCTTT. The chain is built from TRBV4-2 and TRBJ1-1, with D maybe TRBD1 (5 bases). The germline gives CDR1 LGHNA, CDR2 YNFKEQ. The CDR3 spans 18 residues. Trimming removed 2 bases from V and 8 bases from J, with 27 bases in between.

J is TRBJ2-7 and V is TRBV4-1, with TRBD1 matching 7 bases. Germline V gene lookup returns CDR1 MGHRA and CDR2 YSYEKL. The CDR3 runs 16 residues. V trimming: 1 base; J trimming: 0 bases; junction bases outside the gene matches: 6. In nucleotides, the CDR3 is TGCGCCAGCAGCCAAGTTAAGTCAGGGGGCTCCTACGAGCAGTACTTC. Protein: CASSQVKSGGSYEQYF.

This sequence joins TRBV18 and TRBJ1-4; the D is unclear. The CDR3 has 11 amino acids. The V and J ends lost 6 bases and 8 bases respectively, with 7 bases between them. Germline assignment: CDR1 KGHSH and CDR2 LQKENI. The CDR3 reads CASSRGEKLFF. CDR3 coding DNA: TGTGCCAGCTCTCGCGGGGAAAAACTGTTTTTT.

The chain has TRBV6-5 and TRBJ2-7; tentatively, D is TRBD1 (5 bases). Between the trimmed V and J ends, which lost 0 bases and 4 bases, there was a span of 16 bases. The CDR3 is 16 amino acids. Germline lookup yields CDR1 MNHEY and CDR2 SVGAGI. The CDR3 sequence: CASSYSIDQGRYEQYF. The CDR3, as DNA: TGTGCCAGCAGTTACTCGATTGATCAGGGTCGGTACGAGCAGTACTTC.

The gene calls are TRBV29-1 and TRBJ2-7; possible D gene TRBD1, 5 bases. Germline-derived CDR1 and CDR2 are SQVTM and ANQGSEA. The CDR3 is 13 residues long. V was trimmed by 5 bases and J by 0 bases, leaving 11 bases between them. The CDR3 here is CSVRGPSSYEQYF. CDR3 DNA sequence: TGCAGCGTTAGGGGCCCGAGCTCCTACGAGCAGTACTTC.